This is a list of T cell receptor beta chains from one sample in a study of cytomegalovirus exposure and HLA in healthy donors. Sequencing was performed with immunoSEQ multiplex PCR; in TCRdb, only in-frame clones are kept and a portion is missing. Of roughly 130,000 clones in the sample, roughly 90% were seen once. Source material: PBMCs. Source of these receptors: a man aged 30-40 years in good health and CMV-seronegative. Both conserved end residues are part of each CDR3. The D gene is left open where the match is weak. Size values are once, few and many counts, or a class for expanded clones, and some rows have none.

size	V	D	J	DNA	CDR3
NA	TRBV7-9	NA	TRBJ1-2	TGTGCCAGCAGCTTACCAGGGGTGCACTATGGCTACACCTTC	CASSLPGVHYGYTF
NA	TRBV11-3	NA	TRBJ2-7	TGTGCCAGCAGATATGCCTACGAGCAGTACTTC	CASRYAYEQYF
NA	TRBV19	NA	TRBJ1-2	TGTGCCAGTAGTCCCCGCGACAGCGCTTACTATGGCTACACCTTC	CASSPRDSAYYGYTF
NA	TRBV19	NA	TRBJ2-1	TGTGCCAGTAGCCTCGACAGCTACAATGAGCAGTTCTTC	CASSLDSYNEQFF
NA	TRBV29-1	NA	TRBJ2-4	TGCAGCGTTGAAGAGGGGGACTCAAACATTCAGTACTTC	CSVEEGDSNIQYF
NA	TRBV15	NA	TRBJ1-4	TGTGCCACCAGCAGTCCAACTCGGGGGGCGGCGGGAAAACTGTTTTTT	CATSSPTRGAAGKLFF
NA	TRBV6-1	TRBD1	TRBJ2-2	TGTGCCAGCAGCGGACAGGGGGCCACCGGGGAGCTGTTTTTT	CASSGQGATGELFF
NA	TRBV9	NA	TRBJ2-1	TGTGCCAGCAGCGTAGAAGATTTAAGAGGGAATGAGCAGTTCTTC	CASSVEDLRGNEQFF
NA	TRBV28	TRBD1	TRBJ1-2	TGTGCCAGCACACCGACAGGGACGATCGGCTACACCTTC	CASTPTGTIGYTF
NA	TRBV10-3	NA	TRBJ1-1	TGTGCCATCAGTGAGTTTGGAGGCTCGAACACTGAAGCTTTCTTT	CAISEFGGSNTEAFF
NA	TRBV19	NA	TRBJ1-4	TGTGCCAGTAGTATAGACCACCACAGGGCCGAAAAACTGTTTTTT	CASSIDHHRAEKLFF
NA	TRBV18	TRBD1	TRBJ1-2	TGTGCCAGCTCCCTAGGGACAGTCTATGGCTACACCTTC	CASSLGTVYGYTF
NA	TRBV15	NA	TRBJ1-2	TGTGCCACCAGCAGAGACGGCAGGGGCTATGGCTACACCTTC	CATSRDGRGYGYTF
NA	TRBV15	NA	TRBJ1-3	TGTGCCACCAGCACAAAAGCGAAGCAACAGGGAACTTACTCCTCTGGAAACACCATATATTTT	CATSTKAKQQGTYSSGNTIYF
NA	TRBV7-6	NA	TRBJ2-7	TGTGCCAGCAGCTTAGCGTTCACAGGGTCCCTCAGCGGGCAGTACTTC	CASSLAFTGSLSGQYF
NA	TRBV4-1	NA	TRBJ2-7	TGCGCCAGCAGCCTTAGTTTCACAGTTTCGTACGAGCAGTACTTC	CASSLSFTVSYEQYF
NA	TRBV6-5	NA	TRBJ2-7	TGTGCCAGCAGTTTCGGTGGTACCTACGAGCAGTACTTC	CASSFGGTYEQYF
NA	TRBV4-1	NA	TRBJ2-1	TGCGCCAGCAGCCAAGAGTACTCACGTCAATACAATGAGCAGTTCTTC	CASSQEYSRQYNEQFF
NA	TRBV4-2	NA	TRBJ2-1	TGTGCCAGCAGCCCCCGACAGGGGAGGGGCAATGAGCAGTTCTTC	CASSPRQGRGNEQFF
NA	TRBV6-4	NA	TRBJ2-3	TGTGCCAGCAGTGGGGGCGTAGGCACAGATACGCAGTATTTT	CASSGGVGTDTQYF
NA	TRBV11-2	TRBD2	TRBJ2-1	TGTGCCAGCAGCTCGAGGACTAGCGGGAGCGATGAGCAGTTCTTC	CASSSRTSGSDEQFF
NA	TRBV5-4	NA	TRBJ2-1	TGTGCCAGCAGGAGTGACAATGAGCAGTTCTTC	CASRSDNEQFF
NA	TRBV14	NA	TRBJ2-3	TGTGCCAGCAGCCACTTGACAGGAGATACGCAGTATTTT	CASSHLTGDTQYF
NA	TRBV7-9	TRBD1	TRBJ2-2	TGTGCCAGCAGCGGGACAGGGACGACCGGGGAGCTGTTTTTT	CASSGTGTTGELFF
NA	TRBV11-2	NA	TRBJ2-5	TGTGCCAGCAGCTTAGCCGGGCGGCGGGCCACTCAAGAGACCCAGTACTTC	CASSLAGRRATQETQYF
few	TRBV5-5	NA	TRBJ1-6	TGTGCCAGCAGCCCCAGGGAAGCGGGCTCACCCCTCCACTTT	CASSPREAGSPLHF
NA	TRBV2	TRBD1	TRBJ1-2	TGTGCCTCTATGAACCAGGGGGCTTCTAACTATGGCTACACCTTC	CASMNQGASNYGYTF
NA	TRBV7-2	TRBD2	TRBJ2-5	TGTGCCAGCAGCTTAGGCCCTGGGGCGGGAGGGCCGCGGTGGGAGACCCAGTACTTC	CASSLGPGAGGPRWETQYF
NA	TRBV6-5	NA	TRBJ2-2	TGTGCCAGCAGTTACGCTACTGGCACCGGGGAGCTGTTTTTT	CASSYATGTGELFF
NA	TRBV6-4	TRBD1	TRBJ2-1	TGTGCCAGCAGTGAAGGGTATGGGGACAGGGGAGACAATGAGCAGTTCTTC	CASSEGYGDRGDNEQFF
NA	TRBV5-6	NA	TRBJ1-5	TGTGCCAGCAGCGCGAGGTTAACTGGCAATCAGCCCCAGCATTTT	CASSARLTGNQPQHF
NA	TRBV27	NA	TRBJ2-7	TGTGCCAGCAGTGTTTCAGGGTACGCCTACGAGCAGTACTTC	CASSVSGYAYEQYF
NA	TRBV30	TRBD2	TRBJ2-1	TGTGCCTGGAGAATGCGGGAGAGCTCCTACAATGAGCAGTTCTTC	CAWRMRESSYNEQFF
NA	TRBV5-4	TRBD2	TRBJ2-2	TGTGCCAGCAGCTCCGGGACTAGCGGGAGTTTGAACACCGGGGAGCTGTTTTTT	CASSSGTSGSLNTGELFF
NA	TRBV6-1	NA	TRBJ2-5	TGTGCCAGCAGTGAAGCGCGGAGCTCCTGGGCCCAGTACTTC	CASSEARSSWAQYF
NA	TRBV11-2	TRBD2	TRBJ2-3	TGTGCCAGCAGCTCTGATAGCGGGAGGGCCATAGATACGCAGTATTTT	CASSSDSGRAIDTQYF
NA	TRBV6-5	NA	TRBJ2-1	TGTGCCAGCAGTAACGGACTACACAATGAGCAGTTCTTC	CASSNGLHNEQFF
NA	TRBV5-6	NA	TRBJ1-1	TGTGCCAGCAGCCTCCTCTCGGTAAGGGGGACCACTGAAGCTTTCTTT	CASSLLSVRGTTEAFF
NA	TRBV5-1	TRBD2	TRBJ2-1	TGCGCCAGCAGCGGGCTAGCGGGCCACAATGAGCAGTTCTTC	CASSGLAGHNEQFF
NA	TRBV29-1	NA	TRBJ2-5	TGCAGCGTTGAGGGGGGACAAGAGACCCAGTACTTC	CSVEGGQETQYF
NA	TRBV5-1	NA	TRBJ2-7	TGCGCCAGCAGGTTAGGGGCTAGCGACAGAGACTACGAGCAGTACTTC	CASRLGASDRDYEQYF
once	TRBV19	NA	TRBJ2-2	TGTGCCAGTAGGAGGACCGGGGAGCTGTTTTTT	CASRRTGELFF
NA	TRBV5-5	TRBD1	TRBJ2-7	TGTGCCAGCAGCCTCCCGGGACAGGGTCCCCACGAGCAGTACTTC	CASSLPGQGPHEQYF
NA	TRBV27	TRBD1	TRBJ1-2	TGTGCCAGCAGTTATCGACAGGGGGCAGGTGGCTACACCTTC	CASSYRQGAGGYTF
NA	TRBV5-6	TRBD1	TRBJ1-3	TGTGCCAGCAGCCGAAGGACAGGGGCTGGAAACACCATATATTTT	CASSRRTGAGNTIYF
NA	TRBV9	TRBD1	TRBJ2-4	TGTGCCAGCAGCGCTTCGACAGGGGGCTTTAATATAGCCAAAAACATTCAGTACTTC	CASSASTGGFNIAKNIQYF
NA	TRBV6-5	TRBD1	TRBJ1-2	TGTGCCAGCAGTTTGAACAGGGGGACGGGTGGCTACACCTTC	CASSLNRGTGGYTF
NA	TRBV5-6	NA	TRBJ2-1	TGTGCCAGCAGCTTGGGGACTACTTACAATGAGCAGTTCTTC	CASSLGTTYNEQFF
NA	TRBV6-4	TRBD2	TRBJ2-6	TGTGCCAGCGGGGAGGGCTCTGGGGCCAACGTCCTGACTTTC	CASGEGSGANVLTF
few	TRBV7-9	NA	TRBJ1-3	TGTGCCAGCAGCCTTCAAACAGGGTACCTATCAGGAAACACCATATATTTT	CASSLQTGYLSGNTIYF
NA	TRBV6-6	TRBD1	TRBJ2-5	TGTGCCAGCAGTCGGACCGGGACAGGGTGGGAGACCCAGTACTTC	CASSRTGTGWETQYF
NA	TRBV30	NA	TRBJ1-2	TGTGCCTGGAGTGTACGGGAGAAGGGCTATGGCTACACCTTC	CAWSVREKGYGYTF
NA	TRBV30	NA	TRBJ1-1	TGTGCCTGGAGCTCAGGGGTTACTGAAGCTTTCTTT	CAWSSGVTEAFF
NA	TRBV28	NA	TRBJ2-1	TGTGCCAGCAGTTTCCCACTAAGCGGTGAGCAGTTCTTC	CASSFPLSGEQFF
NA	TRBV6-5	TRBD1	TRBJ1-2	TGTGCCAGCAGTTACGATTTCGTAGGGACAGGATATGGCTACACCTTC	CASSYDFVGTGYGYTF
NA	TRBV18	NA	TRBJ1-1	TGTGCCAGCTCACCACCGACGGGGGACACTGAAGCTTTCTTT	CASSPPTGDTEAFF
NA	TRBV4-1	TRBD1	TRBJ2-5	TGCGCCAGCAGCCATCAGACAGGGTTGGAGACCCAGTACTTC	CASSHQTGLETQYF